Shown below are 23 T cell receptor beta chains from a single sample sequenced in a study of post-analysis software for immune sequencing data. Study results and limitations: TRBV5-6, TRBV5-1 and TRBV20-1 belonged to a set of roughly 5 TRBV segments that were more frequent in patients than controls.

Their target antigens are unknown. TCR beta libraries were prepared from cDNA with unique molecular identifiers. TCRdb re-derived calls from the PCR reads in MiXCR, one entry per CDR3 protein. The table has 550,000 to 700,000 distinct CDR3 sequences, roughly 45% seen once. The sample was blood. These receptors all stem from a girl aged 5-17 years with multiple sclerosis.

In regard to this clonotype: A read error may produce the germline difference seen at one junction end. The V and J genes are TRBV20-1 and TRBJ2-7; D not certain. The CDR3 length is 13 residues. Germline CDR1 is DFQATT and CDR2 is SNEGSKA (reference sequence). This CDR3 reads CSASLDHSYEQDF. The CDR3 nucleotides read TGCAGTGCTAGCCTCGACCACTCCTACGAGCAGGACTTC.

V gene TRBV2 combines with J gene TRBJ2-1; tentatively, D is TRBD1 (6 bases). CDR1 and CDR2 from the germline V gene are SNHLY and FYNNEI. V was pared by 6 bases and J by 5 bases, with 17 bases between. This CDR3 has 15 residues. The CDR3 DNA follows: TGTGCCAGCAGGGCACTCAGGGGTTCCCACAATGAGCAGTTCTTC. It yields the protein CASRALRGSHNEQFF.

This clonotype has a handful of counts. The rearrangement uses TRBV6-6 and TRBJ2-1; D possibly corresponds to TRBD2 (5 bases). CDR3 length: 15 amino acids. The V gene lost 2 bases and the J gene lost 0 bases, with 8 bases spanning the gap. Germline V gene data show CDR1 as MNHNY and CDR2 as SVGAGI (reference sequence). The CDR3 here is CASSYERSSYNEQFF. The CDR3 coding sequence is TGTGCCAGCAGTTACGAGCGGAGCTCCTACAATGAGCAGTTCTTC.

This clonotype was seen ten or more times. The genes are TRBV20-1 and TRBJ2-7; 12 nucleotides match TRBD2. This CDR3 has 15 amino acids. V was clipped by 3 bases and J by 5 bases; unmatched bases: 8. From germline, CDR1 is DFQATT and CDR2 SNEGSKA (reference sequence). In nucleotides, the CDR3 is TGCAGTGCTAGTGACCCTAGCGGGGGGGCCCACGAGCAGTACTTC. Translated: CSASDPSGGAHEQYF.

This clonotype was detected a few times. The rearrangement joins TRBV12-3 or TRBV12-4 to TRBJ2-1, with 9 positions matching TRBD2. The CDR3 contains 15 residues. With 2 bases clipped from V and 6 bases from J, the junction kept 5 bases outside the gene matches. As DNA, the CDR3 is TGTGCCAGCAGTTTAACGGCGGGAGGGGGCAATGAGCAGTTCTTC. Encoded protein: CASSLTAGGGNEQFF.

The J gene is TRBJ2-6, the V gene TRBV15; 10 nucleotides match TRBD1. Germline values: CDR1 LNHNV, CDR2 YYDKDF (reference sequence). This CDR3 is built from 18 residues. The ends lost 7 bases at V and 0 bases at J; junction bases unmatched: 9. In nucleotides, the CDR3 is TGTGCCACCACCTATCCGGGACAGGGGCTCTCTGGGGCCAACGTCCTGACTTTC. Translation: CATTYPGQGLSGANVLTF.

The rearrangement uses TRBV11-2 and TRBJ2-1; possibly TRBD2 for D (5 bases). V was shortened by 2 bases and J by 15 bases, with 14 bases between the two germline ends. The CDR3 is 12 amino acids. Germline V lookup: CDR1 SGHAT, CDR2 FQNNGV. This CDR3 reads CASSLLTSYPFF. CDR3 sequence (DNA): TGTGCCAGCAGCTTATTAACTAGTTATCCGTTCTTC.

The DNA of the CDR3 is TGTGCCAGCAGCTTTTCTTACCCGGTCTGGCGGGAGACGAGGCAAGAGACCCAGTACTTC. Its protein is CASSFSYPVWRETRQETQYF. The J gene is TRBJ2-5, the V gene TRBV12-1; the listed D gene, TRBD2, was not tested against the DNA. TRBV12-1 counts as a pseudogene. The CDR3 is 20 amino acids.

The chain joins TRBV12-3 or TRBV12-4 to TRBJ2-4, with 7 bases that match TRBD1. J lost 7 bases, V lost 6 bases, and 3 bases had no gene match. The CDR3 totals 12 residues. The CDR3 loop reads CASREDRNIQYF. The DNA for the CDR3 is TGTGCCAGCAGAGAGGACAGGAACATTCAGTACTTC.

V and J are TRBV28 and TRBJ2-1; the match to TRBD2 covers 15 bases. The J segment lost 7 bases and the V segment lost 11 bases, leaving 9 bases of the junction unmatched. CDR1 is MDHEN, CDR2 SYDVKM, per germline. The CDR3 runs 15 residues. The CDR3 protein is CASRGTSGRRNEQFF. The CDR3 DNA follows: TGTGCCTCCAGAGGGACTAGCGGGAGGAGGAATGAGCAGTTCTTC.

V usage is TRBV5-1 and J usage is TRBJ1-1, with TRBD1 identical over 7 bases. Germline CDR1 reads SGHRS; CDR2 reads YFSETQ. The J segment lost 4 bases and the V segment lost 3 bases, leaving 9 bases of the junction unmatched. The CDR3 is 15 residues long. CDR3 nucleotide sequence: TGCGCCAGCAGCTCGGGACAGCCCGGGGGCACTGAAGCTTTCTTT. It yields the protein CASSSGQPGGTEAFF.

The chain combines TRBV7-3 with TRBJ2-1; 12 nucleotides line up with TRBD2. With V trimmed by 2 bases and J by 9 bases, 5 bases remained unmatched. The CDR3 is 15 residues long. Germline CDR1 SGHTA, CDR2 FQGTGA. DNA for the CDR3: TGTGCCAGCAGCTTAGTCCTAGCGGGGGGGTCTGAGCAGTTCTTC. It codes for CASSLVLAGGSEQFF.

This clonotype was seen a few times. The chain uses TRBV10-1 and TRBJ2-4; D possibly corresponds to TRBD1 (5 bases). The J call may be faulty, since TRBJ2-7 better matches the DNA end. The CDR3 totals 15 residues. Germline V gene lookup returns CDR1 WNHNN and CDR2 SYGVQD (reference sequence). CDR3 region: CASSEGKAGPYEQYF. The CDR3 DNA follows: TGCGCCAGCAGTGAAGGAAAGGCAGGGCCCTACGAGCAGTACTTC.

The rearrangement uses TRBV13 and TRBJ2-1, with TRBD2 as a possible D gene (6 bases). CDR1 PRHDT and CDR2 FYEKMQ come from the germline V gene (reference sequence). CDR3 length: 15 amino acids. Deletions cut 5 bases from V and 2 bases from J, with 13 bases between. CDR3 residues: CASSRPWGAYNEQFF. CDR3 sequence (DNA): TGTGCCAGCAGCCGCCCCTGGGGGGCCTACAATGAGCAGTTCTTC.

This chain uses TRBV19 with TRBJ1-1; no clear D. Trimming removed 5 bases at V and 1 base at J, with 8 bases between. Germline V gene data show CDR1 as LNHDA and CDR2 as SQIVND (reference sequence). The CDR3 extends over 13 amino acids. The CDR3, as DNA: TGTGCCAGTAGTCCGCCCCCGAACACTGAAGCTTTCTTT. Translated: CASSPPPNTEAFF. The full variable domain, in which reference TRBV19 and TRBJ1-1 provide the parts outside the CDR3, is DGGITQSPKYLFRKEGQNVTLSCEQNLNHDAMYWYRQDPGQGLRLIYYSQIVNDFQKGDIAEGYSVSREKKESFPLTVTSAQKNPTAFYLCASSPPPNTEAFFGQGTRLTVV.

This rearrangement joins TRBV5-1 to TRBJ2-3; possible D gene TRBD1, 6 bases. V gave up 1 base and J gave up 5 bases, with 14 bases separating them. The CDR3 has 15 amino acids. Germline-derived CDR1 and CDR2 are SGHRS and YFSETQ. The DNA of the CDR3 is TGCGCCAGCAGCTTGTCGCCAGGGGCTGAAGATACGCAGTATTTT. It is translated as CASSLSPGAEDTQYF.

This chain links TRBV4-2 with TRBJ2-7, with 7 bases that match TRBD1. The J call is in doubt because the DNA end fits TRBJ2-5 better. CDR1 is LGHNA and CDR2 is YNFKEQ in the germline V gene. CDR3 length equals 17 residues. CDR3 bases: TGTGCCAGCAGCCACTCTCGAGGGGGCCCTTCGGCAGAGACCCAGTACTTC. It is translated as CASSHSRGGPSAETQYF.

This clonotype occurred many times. The gene calls are TRBV29-1 and TRBJ2-7, with TRBD2 matching 10 bases. Looked up from germline, CDR1 is SQVTM and CDR2 is ANQGSEA. V shed 6 bases, J shed 2 bases, and the junction held 4 bases outside the gene matches. There are 13 residues in the CDR3. In DNA, the CDR3 is TGCAGCGTGGGGACTAGCGAAGCCTACGAGCAGTACTTC. This codes for CSVGTSEAYEQYF.

The chain carries TRBV6-6 and TRBJ1-2; D uncertain. Per germline, CDR1 MNHNY and CDR2 SVGAGI (reference sequence). The germline V and J ends were trimmed by 4 bases and 2 bases, with 8 bases remaining between them. There are 13 residues in the CDR3. The CDR3 bases are TGTGCCAGCAGTTTGAACCTCAACTATGGCTACACCTTC. Protein: CASSLNLNYGYTF.

The V gene is TRBV7-9, the J gene TRBJ2-3, with 13 positions matching TRBD2. The CDR3 runs 19 residues. The trim removed 2 bases at V and 2 bases at J, leaving 10 bases unmatched. Germline V gives CDR1 SEHNR, CDR2 FQNEAQ (reference sequence). In nucleotides, the CDR3 is TGTGCCAGCAGCTTAAGAGGACTAGCGGGAGCCCCGGCCACAGATACGCAGTATTTT. This encodes CASSLRGLAGAPATDTQYF.

CDR3 coding DNA: TGCGCCAGCAGCTCGTACCGGGACAGGACAAAGGGGGCCAACGTCCTGACTTTC. Protein: CASSSYRDRTKGANVLTF. The chain combines TRBV5-1 with TRBJ2-6; 8 nucleotides agree with TRBD1. CDR1 is SGHRS and CDR2 is YFSETQ in the germline V gene. The CDR3 length is 18 residues. V trimming: 3 bases; J trimming: 4 bases; junction bases outside the gene matches: 12.

The rearrangement links TRBV28 to TRBJ1-4; 12 bases map to TRBD1. Germline CDR1 MDHEN, CDR2 SYDVKM. V lost 5 bases, J lost 7 bases, and 14 bases stayed unmatched. The CDR3 is made up of 18 amino acids. The CDR3 reads CASSARDRGRGLIEKLFF. In nucleotides, the CDR3 is TGTGCCAGCAGTGCCCGGGACAGGGGGCGCGGATTAATTGAAAAACTGTTTTTT.

This clonotype turned up a few times. The chain recombines TRBV6-5 with TRBJ2-3; 9 bases match TRBD2. This CDR3 has 16 residues. Germline-derived CDR1 and CDR2 are MNHEY and SVGAGI. V dropped 5 bases and J dropped 1; count of bases not matched to a gene: 7. The DNA of the CDR3 is TGTGCCAGCAGTCCAGAGCGGGGGGCCCGCACAGATACGCAGTATTTT. Protein product: CASSPERGARTDTQYF.